This TCR beta chain was recovered during a study of blood T cell repertoires in COVID-19. As for the study in general: From the United States, Italy and Spain came samples of acute and convalescent COVID-19. T cells, B-cell-depleted T cells, or PBMCs supplied cDNA or gDNA.

Original handling: How many nucleated cells were present was estimated from reference gene primer amplification. Produced via immunoSEQ multiplex PCR; TCRdb's table is partial and in-frame only. V, J and clone size reflect that table, while D and trimming were determined from the DNA. The table includes about 210,000 clones, under 95% detected once. Germline CDR1 and CDR2: LGHNA and YNFKEQ. V dropped 1 base and J dropped 0; count of bases not matched to a gene: 4. CDR3 length equals 16 residues. The chain couples TRBV4-2 to TRBJ2-7; 9 nucleotides match TRBD2. The sequence came from a man aged 25-40 years with acute or convalescent COVID-19. Sample: peripheral blood. DNA for the CDR3: TGTGCCAGCAGCCAAGTTAGCGGGAGTGGCTCCTACGAGCAGTACTTC. This encodes CASSQVSGSGSYEQYF.